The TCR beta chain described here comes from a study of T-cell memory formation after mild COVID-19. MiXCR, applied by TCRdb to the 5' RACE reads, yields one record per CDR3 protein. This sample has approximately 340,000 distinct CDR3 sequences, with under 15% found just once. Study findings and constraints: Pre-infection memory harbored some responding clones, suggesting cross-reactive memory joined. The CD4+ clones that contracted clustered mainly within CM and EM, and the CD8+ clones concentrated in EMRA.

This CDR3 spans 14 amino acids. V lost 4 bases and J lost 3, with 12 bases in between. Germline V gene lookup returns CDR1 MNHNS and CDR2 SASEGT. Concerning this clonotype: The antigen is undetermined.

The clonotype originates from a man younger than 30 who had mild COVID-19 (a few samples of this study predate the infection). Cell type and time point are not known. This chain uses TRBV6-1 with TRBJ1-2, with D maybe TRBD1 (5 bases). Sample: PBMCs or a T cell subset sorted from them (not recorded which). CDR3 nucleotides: TGTGCCAGCAGTGGACACCAGGGACACTATGGCTACACCTTC. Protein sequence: CASSGHQGHYGYTF.